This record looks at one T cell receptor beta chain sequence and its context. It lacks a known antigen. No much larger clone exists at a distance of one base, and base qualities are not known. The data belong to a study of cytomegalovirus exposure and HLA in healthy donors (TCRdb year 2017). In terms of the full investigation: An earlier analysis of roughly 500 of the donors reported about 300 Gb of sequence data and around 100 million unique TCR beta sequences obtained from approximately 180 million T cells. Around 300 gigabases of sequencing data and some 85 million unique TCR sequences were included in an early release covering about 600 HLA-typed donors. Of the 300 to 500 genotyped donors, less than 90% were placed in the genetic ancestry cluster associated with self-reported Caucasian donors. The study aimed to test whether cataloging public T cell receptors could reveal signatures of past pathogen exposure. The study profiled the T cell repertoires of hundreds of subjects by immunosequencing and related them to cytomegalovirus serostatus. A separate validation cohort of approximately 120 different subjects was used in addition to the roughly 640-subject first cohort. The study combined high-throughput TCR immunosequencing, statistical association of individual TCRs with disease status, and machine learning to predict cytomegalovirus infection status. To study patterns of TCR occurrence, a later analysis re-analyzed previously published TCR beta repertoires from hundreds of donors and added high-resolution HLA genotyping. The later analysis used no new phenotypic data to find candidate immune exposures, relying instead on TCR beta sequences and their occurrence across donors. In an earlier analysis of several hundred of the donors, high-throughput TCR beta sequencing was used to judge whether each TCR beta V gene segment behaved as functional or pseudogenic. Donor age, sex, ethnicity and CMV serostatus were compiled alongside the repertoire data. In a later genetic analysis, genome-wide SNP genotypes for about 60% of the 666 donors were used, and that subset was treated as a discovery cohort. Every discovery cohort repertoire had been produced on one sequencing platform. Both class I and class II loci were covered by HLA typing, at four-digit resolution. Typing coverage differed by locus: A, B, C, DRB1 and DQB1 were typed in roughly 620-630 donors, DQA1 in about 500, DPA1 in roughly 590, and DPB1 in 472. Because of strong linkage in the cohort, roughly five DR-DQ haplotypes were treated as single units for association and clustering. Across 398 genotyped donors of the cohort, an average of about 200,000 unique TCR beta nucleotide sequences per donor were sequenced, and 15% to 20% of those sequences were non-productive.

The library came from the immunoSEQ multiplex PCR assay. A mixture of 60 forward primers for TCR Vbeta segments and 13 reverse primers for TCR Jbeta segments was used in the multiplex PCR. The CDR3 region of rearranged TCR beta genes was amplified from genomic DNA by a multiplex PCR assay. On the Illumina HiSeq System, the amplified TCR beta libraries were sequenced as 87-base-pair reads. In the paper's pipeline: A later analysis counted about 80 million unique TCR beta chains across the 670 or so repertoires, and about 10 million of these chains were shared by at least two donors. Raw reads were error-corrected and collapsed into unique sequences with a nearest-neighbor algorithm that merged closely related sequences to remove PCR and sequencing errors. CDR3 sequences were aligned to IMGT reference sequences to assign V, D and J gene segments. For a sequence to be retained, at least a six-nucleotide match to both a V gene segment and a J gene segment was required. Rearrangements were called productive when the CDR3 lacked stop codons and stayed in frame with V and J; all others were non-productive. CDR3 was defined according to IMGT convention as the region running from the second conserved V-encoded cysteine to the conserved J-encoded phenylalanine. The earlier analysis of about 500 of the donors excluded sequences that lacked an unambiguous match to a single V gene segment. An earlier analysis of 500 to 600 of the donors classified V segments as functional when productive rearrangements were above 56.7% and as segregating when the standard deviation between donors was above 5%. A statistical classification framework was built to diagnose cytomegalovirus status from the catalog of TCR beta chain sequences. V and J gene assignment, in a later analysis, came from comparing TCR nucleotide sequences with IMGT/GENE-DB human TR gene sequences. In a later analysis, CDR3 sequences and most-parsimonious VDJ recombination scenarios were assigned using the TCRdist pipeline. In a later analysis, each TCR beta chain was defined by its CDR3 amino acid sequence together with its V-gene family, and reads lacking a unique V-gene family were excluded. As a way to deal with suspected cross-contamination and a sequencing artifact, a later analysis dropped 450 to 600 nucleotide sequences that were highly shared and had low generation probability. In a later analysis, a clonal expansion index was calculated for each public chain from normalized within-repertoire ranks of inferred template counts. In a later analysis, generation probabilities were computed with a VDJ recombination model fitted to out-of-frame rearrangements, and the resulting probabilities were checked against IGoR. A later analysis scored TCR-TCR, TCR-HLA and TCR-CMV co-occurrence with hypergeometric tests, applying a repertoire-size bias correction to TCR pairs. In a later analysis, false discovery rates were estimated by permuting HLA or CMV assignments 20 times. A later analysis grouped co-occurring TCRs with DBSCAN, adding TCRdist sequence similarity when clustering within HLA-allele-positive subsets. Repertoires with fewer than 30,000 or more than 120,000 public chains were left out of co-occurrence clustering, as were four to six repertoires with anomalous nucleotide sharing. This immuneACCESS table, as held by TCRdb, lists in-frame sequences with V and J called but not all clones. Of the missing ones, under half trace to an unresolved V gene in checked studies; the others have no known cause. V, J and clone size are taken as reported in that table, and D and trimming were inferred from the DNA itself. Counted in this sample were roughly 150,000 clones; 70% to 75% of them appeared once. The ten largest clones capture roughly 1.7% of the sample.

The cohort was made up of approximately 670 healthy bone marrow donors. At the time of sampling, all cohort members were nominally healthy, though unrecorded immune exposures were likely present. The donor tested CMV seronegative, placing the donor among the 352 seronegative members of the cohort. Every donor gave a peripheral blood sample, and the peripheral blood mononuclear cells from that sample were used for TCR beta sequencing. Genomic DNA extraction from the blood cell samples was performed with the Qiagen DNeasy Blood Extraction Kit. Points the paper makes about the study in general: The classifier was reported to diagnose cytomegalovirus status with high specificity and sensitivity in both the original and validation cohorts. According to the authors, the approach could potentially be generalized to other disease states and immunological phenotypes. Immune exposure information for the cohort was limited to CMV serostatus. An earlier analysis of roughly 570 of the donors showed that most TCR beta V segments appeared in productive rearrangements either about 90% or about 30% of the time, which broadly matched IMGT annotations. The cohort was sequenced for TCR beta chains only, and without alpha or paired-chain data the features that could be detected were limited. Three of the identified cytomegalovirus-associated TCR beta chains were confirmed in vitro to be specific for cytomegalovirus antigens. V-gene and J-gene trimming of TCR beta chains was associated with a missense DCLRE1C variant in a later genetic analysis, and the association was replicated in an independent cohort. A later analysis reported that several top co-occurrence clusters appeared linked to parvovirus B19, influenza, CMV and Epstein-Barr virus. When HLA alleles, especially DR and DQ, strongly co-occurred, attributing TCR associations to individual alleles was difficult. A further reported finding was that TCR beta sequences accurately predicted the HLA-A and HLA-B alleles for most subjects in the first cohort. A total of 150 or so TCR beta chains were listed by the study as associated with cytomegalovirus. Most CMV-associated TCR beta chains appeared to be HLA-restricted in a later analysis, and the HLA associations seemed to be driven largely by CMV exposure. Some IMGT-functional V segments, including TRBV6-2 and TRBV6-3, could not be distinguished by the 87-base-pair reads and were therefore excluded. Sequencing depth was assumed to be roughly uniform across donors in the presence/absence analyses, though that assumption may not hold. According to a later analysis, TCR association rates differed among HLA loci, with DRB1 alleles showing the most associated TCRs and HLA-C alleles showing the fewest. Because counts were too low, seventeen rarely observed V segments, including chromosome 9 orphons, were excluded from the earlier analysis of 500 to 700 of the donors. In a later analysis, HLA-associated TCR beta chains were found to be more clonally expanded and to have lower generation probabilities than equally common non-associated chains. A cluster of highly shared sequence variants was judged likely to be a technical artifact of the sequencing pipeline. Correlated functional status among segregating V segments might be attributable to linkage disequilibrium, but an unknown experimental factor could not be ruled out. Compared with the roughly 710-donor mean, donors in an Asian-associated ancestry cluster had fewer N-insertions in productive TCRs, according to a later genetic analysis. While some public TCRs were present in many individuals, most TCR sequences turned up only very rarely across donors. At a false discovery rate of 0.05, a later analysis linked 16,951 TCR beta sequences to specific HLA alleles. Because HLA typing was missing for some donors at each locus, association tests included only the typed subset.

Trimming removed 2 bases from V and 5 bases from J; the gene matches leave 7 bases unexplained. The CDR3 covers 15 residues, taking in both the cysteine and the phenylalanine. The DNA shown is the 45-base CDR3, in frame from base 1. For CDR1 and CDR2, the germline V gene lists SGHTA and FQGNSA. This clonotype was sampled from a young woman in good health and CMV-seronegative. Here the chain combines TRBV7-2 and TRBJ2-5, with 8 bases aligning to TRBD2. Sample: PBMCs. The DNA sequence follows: TGTGCCAGCAGCTTAACGGGGACTAGTGGGGAGACCCAGTACTTC. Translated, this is CASSLTGTSGETQYF.